Reported below is one T cell receptor (beta chain). This record comes from a study of blood T cell repertoires in COVID-19. Overall study context: The United States, Italy and Spain supplied acute and convalescent COVID-19 samples.

The CDR3 is made up of 15 amino acids. Germline V gene sequence: CDR1 MNHEY, CDR2 SMNVEV (reference sequence). With V trimmed by 6 bases and J by 2 bases, 7 bases remained unmatched. Per the original data handling: The authors estimated nucleated cell counts from reference gene primer amplification. Sequenced by immunoSEQ multiplex PCR; TCRdb stores in-frame clones only, minus some. The V and J calls and clone size were taken over from that table, and D and trimming were inferred from the DNA. The sample includes tens of thousands of clones, approximately 82% of them seen just once. The sample was peripheral blood. The rearrangement uses TRBV27 and TRBJ2-7; 10 bases align to TRBD2. The sequence came from a man aged 55 to 69 with acute or convalescent COVID-19. CDR3 amino acids: CASRITSGATYEQYF. The CDR3 nucleotides are TGTGCCAGCAGGATTACTAGCGGGGCGACCTACGAGCAGTACTTC.